This T cell receptor beta chain was captured in a study of T cell changes during pregnancy in multiple sclerosis. This CDR3 contains 14 residues. Trimming at V came to 1 base and at J to 4 bases, leaving 3 bases not matched to a gene. Germline CDR1 and CDR2: LGHNT and FRNRAP. Sequencing used immunoSEQ multiplex PCR; TCRdb keeps in-frame clones, though not all of them. Of about 110,000 clones listed, about 90% are singletons. The chain uses TRBV12-5 and TRBJ2-5, with 7 bases identical to TRBD1. This clonotype originated in a female donor with multiple sclerosis, enrolled in a pregnancy study. Sample: peripheral blood, taken before pregnancy. The CDR3 loop is CASGLGRTGETQYF. In nucleotides, the CDR3 is TGTGCTAGTGGTTTGGGTAGGACAGGAGAGACCCAGTACTTC.